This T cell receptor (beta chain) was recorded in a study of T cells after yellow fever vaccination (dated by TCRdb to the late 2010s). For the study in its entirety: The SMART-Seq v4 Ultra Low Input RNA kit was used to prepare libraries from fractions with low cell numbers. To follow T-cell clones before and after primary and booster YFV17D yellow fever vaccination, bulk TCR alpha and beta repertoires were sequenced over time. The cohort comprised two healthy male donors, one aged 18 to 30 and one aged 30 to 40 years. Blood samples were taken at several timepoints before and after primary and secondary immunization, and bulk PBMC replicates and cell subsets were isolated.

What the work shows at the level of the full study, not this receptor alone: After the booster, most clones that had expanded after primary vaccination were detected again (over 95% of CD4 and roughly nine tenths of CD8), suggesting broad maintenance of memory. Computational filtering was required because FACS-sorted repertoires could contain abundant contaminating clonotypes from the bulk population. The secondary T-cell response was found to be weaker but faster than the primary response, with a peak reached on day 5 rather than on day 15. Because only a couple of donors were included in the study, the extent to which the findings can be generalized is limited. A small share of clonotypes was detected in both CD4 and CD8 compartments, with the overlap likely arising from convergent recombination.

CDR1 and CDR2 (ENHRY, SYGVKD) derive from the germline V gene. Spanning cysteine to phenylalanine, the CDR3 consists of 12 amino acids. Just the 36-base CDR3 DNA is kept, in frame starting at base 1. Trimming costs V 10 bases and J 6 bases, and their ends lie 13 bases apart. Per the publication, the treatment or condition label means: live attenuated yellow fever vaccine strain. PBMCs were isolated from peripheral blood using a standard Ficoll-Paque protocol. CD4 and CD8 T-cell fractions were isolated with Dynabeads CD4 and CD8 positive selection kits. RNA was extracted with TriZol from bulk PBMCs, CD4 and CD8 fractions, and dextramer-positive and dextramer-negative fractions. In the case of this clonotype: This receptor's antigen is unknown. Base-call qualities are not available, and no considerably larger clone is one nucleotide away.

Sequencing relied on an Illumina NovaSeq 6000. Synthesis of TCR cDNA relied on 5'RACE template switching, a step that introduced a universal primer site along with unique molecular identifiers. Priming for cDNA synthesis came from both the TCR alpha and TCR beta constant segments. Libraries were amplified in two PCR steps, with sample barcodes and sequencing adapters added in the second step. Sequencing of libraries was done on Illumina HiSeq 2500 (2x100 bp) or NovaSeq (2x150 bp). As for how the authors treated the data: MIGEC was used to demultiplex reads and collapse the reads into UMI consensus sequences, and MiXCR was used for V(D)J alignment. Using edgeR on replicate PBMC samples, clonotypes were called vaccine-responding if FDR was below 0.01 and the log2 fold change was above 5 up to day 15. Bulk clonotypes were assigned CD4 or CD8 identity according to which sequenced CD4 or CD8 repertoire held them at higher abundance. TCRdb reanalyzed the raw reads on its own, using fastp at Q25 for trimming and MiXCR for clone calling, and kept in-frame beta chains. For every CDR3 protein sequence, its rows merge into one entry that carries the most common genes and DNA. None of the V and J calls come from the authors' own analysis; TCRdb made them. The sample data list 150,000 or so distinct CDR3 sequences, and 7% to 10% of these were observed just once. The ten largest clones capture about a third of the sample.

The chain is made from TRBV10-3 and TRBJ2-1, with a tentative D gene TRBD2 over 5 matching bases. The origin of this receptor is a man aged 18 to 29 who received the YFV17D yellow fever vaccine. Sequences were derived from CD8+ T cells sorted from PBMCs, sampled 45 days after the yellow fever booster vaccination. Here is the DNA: TGTGCCACCGAAACTAGTAGCAATGAGCAGTTCTTC. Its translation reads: CATETSSNEQFF.